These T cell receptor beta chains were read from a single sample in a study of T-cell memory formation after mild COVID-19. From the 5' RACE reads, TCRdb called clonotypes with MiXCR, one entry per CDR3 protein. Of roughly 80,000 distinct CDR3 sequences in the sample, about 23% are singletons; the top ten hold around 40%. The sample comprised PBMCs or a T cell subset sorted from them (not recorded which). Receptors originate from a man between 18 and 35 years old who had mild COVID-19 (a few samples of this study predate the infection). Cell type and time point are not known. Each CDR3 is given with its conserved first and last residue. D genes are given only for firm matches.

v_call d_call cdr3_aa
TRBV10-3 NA CAISESTAYLTDTQYF
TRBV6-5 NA CASSYARATEAFF
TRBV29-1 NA CSGSGYDGELFF
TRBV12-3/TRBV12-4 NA CASSTSLLLYTQYF
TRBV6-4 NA CASSDGASSYNEQFF
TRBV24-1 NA CATSDLDLHF
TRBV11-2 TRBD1 CAGKDREVSETQYF
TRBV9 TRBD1 CASSVGTGGSEAFF
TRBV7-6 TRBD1 CASSLTGGFGEQFF
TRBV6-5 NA CASSHIRQDTQYF
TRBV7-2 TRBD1 CASSPAGTGKRYGYTF
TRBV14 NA CASSHRKQQAKNIQYF
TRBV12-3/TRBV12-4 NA CASSWAVQGNEQYF
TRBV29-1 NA CSVEFDAYEQYF
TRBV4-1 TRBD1 CASSRSDRGGDEQYF
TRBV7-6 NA CASSLGQGQPQHF
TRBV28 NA CASSLRRSTDTQYF
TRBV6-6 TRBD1 CASSYQGAHGTEAFF
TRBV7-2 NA CASSRTGQGNQPQHF
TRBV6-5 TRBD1 CASSYSAGGQGTEAFF
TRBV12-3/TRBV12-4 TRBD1 CASSLGTGARGAFF
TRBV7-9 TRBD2 CASSLVAGGLNEQFF
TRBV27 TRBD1 CASSSGTGGKQPQHF
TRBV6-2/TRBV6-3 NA CASSYTLVGRIYNEQFF
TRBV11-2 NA CASSLGPNFYGYTF
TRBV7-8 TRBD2 CASSLGAGGTNTGELFF
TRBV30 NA CAWKLSTEQYF
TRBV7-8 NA CASSSLQEVDTQYF
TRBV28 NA CASSLSPGGSPLHF
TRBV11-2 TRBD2 CASSFKDLGGETQYF
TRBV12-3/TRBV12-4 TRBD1 CASSHGQGTWQPQHF
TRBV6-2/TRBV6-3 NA CASSPEPYGDEKLFF
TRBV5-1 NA CASSPVQGVGDTQYF
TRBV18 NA CASSLVPYSNQPQHF
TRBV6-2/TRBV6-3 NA CASSRALYEQYF
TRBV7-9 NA CASSLVDLGNTIYF
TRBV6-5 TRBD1 CASSSFFPGQPLGETQYF
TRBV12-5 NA CASGLGQVYETQYF
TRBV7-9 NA CASGVKETQYF
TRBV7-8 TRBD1 CASSLGGATGAGANVLTF
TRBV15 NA CATSRDHGLAGNYGYTF
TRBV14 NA CASSLGPGRHEQFF